This TCR beta chain originates from a study of blood T cells in healthy people across ages. V lost 7 bases and J 5 bases, leaving 17 bases between the germline ends. Germline CDR1 reads SEHNR; CDR2 reads FQNEAQ (reference sequence). The CDR3 is made up of 14 amino acids. The use of a sample-barcoded 5' primer and a J-beta primer mix characterized a second PCR of roughly 6 to 11 cycles. TCRdb passed the 5' RACE reads through MiXCR, listing each CDR3 protein once. The sample holds 500,000 to 700,000 distinct CDR3 sequences; about 30% are singletons and the top ten take approximately 14%. This clonotype appeared many times.

The chain couples TRBV7-9 to TRBJ2-5; D may correspond to TRBD1 or TRBD2 (5 bases each). This clonotype was obtained from a woman older than 75 in good health. Sequencing input: blood. The CDR3 reads CASTQSGGWETQYF. The DNA for the CDR3 is TGTGCCAGCACCCAAAGTGGGGGTTGGGAGACCCAGTACTTC.